Presented here are 17 T cell receptor beta chains from one specimen sequenced in a study of technical replicates of blood from a handful of donors. TCRdb's copy holds only in-frame clones and misses some; the assay was immunoSEQ multiplex PCR. The sample has tens of thousands of clones, approximately 97% seen once; the top ten hold more than 0.15%. Sequences were obtained from T cells isolated from PBMCs. All receptors come from a human donor in good health.

V and J are TRBV4-1 and TRBJ2-4; no definite D call. Trimming shortened V by 0 bases and J by 8 bases, and 5 bases separated the two germline ends. Germline CDR1 is MGHRA and CDR2 is YSYEKL. This CDR3 is built from 12 residues. This chain's CDR3 is CASSQDSDIQYF. Here the CDR3 DNA reads TGCGCCAGCAGCCAAGATTCGGACATTCAGTACTTC.

The chain is built from TRBV10-3 and TRBJ1-1; TRBD1 matches at 9 bases. After removal of 4 bases from V and 6 bases from J, the junction contained 6 bases not matched to a gene. CDR3 length: 14 residues. Looked up from germline, CDR1 is ENHRY and CDR2 is SYGVKD. The chain's CDR3 is CAISGWDREAEAFF. The CDR3 nucleotides read TGTGCCATCAGTGGGTGGGACAGGGAAGCTGAAGCTTTCTTT.

In DNA, the CDR3 is TGTGCCAGCAGTTTAGTCCTCGGCGGTACGACCGGGGAGCTGTTTTTT. Translating it yields CASSLVLGGTTGELFF. This chain connects TRBV28 to TRBJ2-2; D is ambiguous. V lost 2 bases and J lost 5, with 15 bases in between. The CDR3 contains 16 residues. The germline V gene has CDR1 MDHEN and CDR2 SYDVKM.

J is TRBJ2-3 and V is TRBV6-1; a weak D match, TRBD1 (6 bases). With 2 bases removed from V and 2 bases from J, the gap between germline ends came to 14 bases. The CDR3 runs to 16 residues. Germline values: CDR1 MNHNS, CDR2 SASEGT. DNA of the CDR3: TGTGCCAGCAGTGAACTGGTGGACAGACTCACAGATACGCAGTATTTT. Protein product: CASSELVDRLTDTQYF.

This chain uses TRBV6-1 with TRBJ1-2; 9 bases are a match to TRBD1. The CDR3 length is 14 residues. Germline loops: CDR1 MNHNS, CDR2 SASEGT. Trimming took 10 bases from V and 6 from J; bases not matched to a gene: 12. CDR3 nucleotides: TGTGCCACTCAATCTCCGGGACAGGGTCATGGCTACACCTTC. Translated: CATQSPGQGHGYTF.

This chain connects TRBV28 to TRBJ1-2; D gene uncertain. The CDR3 spans 12 residues. Trimming took 7 bases from V and 4 from J, leaving 10 bases between them. Germline V lookup: CDR1 MDHEN, CDR2 SYDVKM. As DNA, the CDR3 is TGTGCCAGCATTGGCGGAGGCTATGGCTACACCTTC. It encodes CASIGGGYGYTF.

The J gene is TRBJ1-5, the V gene TRBV4-1; 9 bases fit TRBD1. The CDR3 is made up of 16 amino acids. Germline lookup yields CDR1 MGHRA and CDR2 YSYEKL. The V and J ends lost 1 base and 3 bases, in that order; junction bases with no gene match: 4. The CDR3 DNA reads TGCGCCAGCAGCCAAGGACAGGGGGTTATCAATCAGCCCCAGCATTTT. It codes for CASSQGQGVINQPQHF.

The chain uses TRBV4-2 and TRBJ2-2, with D tentatively TRBD2 (5 bases). CDR3 length: 14 residues. Trimming removed 0 bases from V and 9 bases from J, with 11 bases in between. Germline-derived CDR1 and CDR2 are LGHNA and YNFKEQ. Here the CDR3 DNA reads TGTGCCAGCAGCCAAGATCGGGGTGGCCGGGAGCTGTTTTTT. This encodes CASSQDRGGRELFF.

This chain joins TRBV5-4 and TRBJ2-7; TRBD1 matches 10 bases. Per the germline V gene, CDR1 is SGHNT and CDR2 is YYREEE (reference sequence). Losses at the gene ends were 4 bases for V and 2 bases for J; bases not matched to a gene: 3. This CDR3 region has 14 residues. CDR3 coding DNA: TGTGCCAGCAGCAGCGGACAGGGGGCCTACGAGCAGTACTTC. Its translation is CASSSGQGAYEQYF.

V usage is TRBV5-1 and J usage is TRBJ1-2, with D tentatively TRBD1 (6 bases). Germline CDR1 is SGHRS and CDR2 is YFSETQ. Trimming took off 6 bases at V and 8 bases at J, with 32 bases between the two ends. The CDR3 consists of 18 residues. CDR3 sequence (DNA): TGCGCCAGCAAGGAGGGAGGGGGTGTCGGGGGCGCAGAAAGCGGCTACACCTTC. It yields the protein CASKEGGGVGGAESGYTF.

V and J are TRBV5-1 and TRBJ1-6; D is perhaps TRBD1 (6 bases). CDR1 and CDR2 from the germline V gene are SGHRS and YFSETQ. V was cut by 0 bases and J by 12 bases, with 16 bases left in between. The CDR3 runs 15 residues. CDR3 coding DNA: TGCGCCAGCAGCTTGGAGGGAGGGGGGGGCGTACCCCTCCACTTT. This encodes CASSLEGGGGVPLHF.

The chain uses TRBV7-6 and TRBJ1-2; 8 positions match TRBD1. This CDR3 has 13 amino acids. The junction had 2 bases not matched to a gene; V was cut back by 4 bases and J by 4 bases. Germline V gene sequence: CDR1 SGHVS, CDR2 FNYEAQ. The CDR3 coding sequence is TGTGCCAGCAGCTCCACAGGGGGCTATGGCTACACCTTC. The encoded protein is CASSSTGGYGYTF.

This clone appeared a single time. The chain uses TRBV19 and TRBJ1-1; D is uncertain. The V and J ends lost 0 bases and 1 base respectively, with 9 bases between them. The CDR3 totals 15 residues. Germline assignment: CDR1 LNHDA and CDR2 SQIVND (reference sequence). The CDR3 DNA reads as TGTGCCAGTAGTATAGAACAGTTCGGGAACACTGAAGCTTTCTTT. Its translation: CASSIEQFGNTEAFF.

The V gene is TRBV10-3, the J gene TRBJ1-4; D possibly corresponds to TRBD1 (5 bases). CDR1 is ENHRY and CDR2 is SYGVKD in the germline V gene. The CDR3 consists of 16 residues. The V gene lost 3 bases and the J gene lost 7 bases, with 18 bases spanning the gap. CDR3 sequence (DNA): TGTGCCATCAGTGAAAGGTCCAGGGACGGGGGTGAAAAACTGTTTTTT. This translates into CAISERSRDGGEKLFF.

The rearrangement links TRBV6-5 to TRBJ2-1; D is ambiguous. Germline V gene data show CDR1 as MNHEY and CDR2 as SVGAGI. V was cut by 0 bases and J by 8 bases, with 14 bases left in between. This CDR3 region has 15 residues. CDR3 in DNA: TGTGCCAGCAGTTACTCTGCGACCCCGAGGTATGAGCAGTTCTTC. It codes for CASSYSATPRYEQFF.

The V call is TRBV5-1, the J call TRBJ2-7, with 7 bases fitting TRBD1. Germline CDR1 is SGHRS and CDR2 is YFSETQ. This CDR3 spans 15 amino acids. The V and J ends lost 3 bases and 3 bases, in that order; junction bases with no gene match: 9. The CDR3 region is CASSSRTGPLYEQYF. The CDR3 DNA reads as TGCGCCAGCAGCTCCCGGACAGGTCCCCTCTACGAGCAGTACTTC. Supplemented by reference TRBV5-1 and TRBJ2-7, the full variable domain reads KAGVTQTPRYLIKTRGQQVTLSCSPISGHRSVSWYQQTPGQGLQFLFEYFSETQRNKGNFPGRFSGRQFSNSRSEMNVSTLELGDSALYLCASSSRTGPLYEQYFGPGTRLTVT.

The chain uses TRBV11-2 and TRBJ2-7; D is unclear. CDR1 and CDR2 (germline): SGHAT, FQNNGV. This CDR3 has 13 residues. V gave up 1 base and J gave up 3 bases, with 7 bases separating them. The CDR3 sequence is CASSLVSSYEQYF. CDR3 bases: TGTGCCAGCAGCTTAGTCTCGAGCTACGAGCAGTACTTC.